This T cell receptor (beta chain) was identified during a study of cytomegalovirus exposure and HLA in healthy donors. At the level of the study: Caucasian-associated ancestry cluster membership applied to approximately 81% of around 400 genotyped donors.

60 Vbeta and 13 Jbeta primers were used in PCR. Assay: immunoSEQ multiplex PCR; the TCRdb copy retains only in-frame clones and omits some. The sample shows about 140,000 clones, under 90% of them seen only once. The germline CDR1 and CDR2 sequences are SGDLS and YYNGEE. CDR3 length: 15 amino acids. After removal of 0 bases from V and 5 bases from J, the junction contained 7 bases not matched to a gene. Study observations and caveats: V- and J-gene trimming of TCR beta was linked (in a later analysis) to a missense DCLRE1C variant.

Notes on this clone: Its specificity is unknown.

The sequencing input was PBMCs. This chain joins TRBV9 and TRBJ2-7, with 8 bases matching TRBD2. This clonotype was obtained from a boy under 10 years old in good health and CMV-seronegative. CDR3 nucleotides: TGTGCCAGCAGCGTAGCTGGGCTAGCGGGTCACGAGCAGTACTTC. Encoded protein: CASSVAGLAGHEQYF.